These T cell receptor beta chains were read from a single sample in a study of cytomegalovirus exposure and HLA in healthy donors. TCRdb's table, derived via immunoSEQ multiplex PCR, lists solely in-frame clones and lacks some. The sample shows about 52,000 clones, around 70% of them seen only once. Sequencing was done on a sample of PBMCs. These receptors were taken from a woman aged 50 to 60 in good health and CMV-seronegative. Each CDR3 is given with its conserved first and last residue. D genes are given only for firm matches. Size values are once, few and many counts, or a class for expanded clones, and some rows have none.

d_call	cdr3_length	j_call	v_call	clone_size	cdr3_aa	cdr3_nt
.	15	TRBJ1-1	TRBV19	.	CASTLEGVAYTEAFF	TGTGCCAGTACCTTAGAGGGGGTTGCGTACACTGAAGCTTTCTTT
TRBD1	14	TRBJ2-1	TRBV18	.	CASSPAGGDNEQFF	TGTGCCAGCTCACCGGCAGGGGGTGACAATGAGCAGTTCTTC
.	13	TRBJ2-7	TRBV10-3	.	CAISDDRLEEQYF	TGTGCCATCAGTGACGACAGACTAGAGGAGCAGTACTTC
.	12	TRBJ1-5	TRBV9	few	CASGSGARPQHF	TGTGCCAGCGGGTCAGGCGCGAGGCCCCAGCATTTT
TRBD1	14	TRBJ1-2	TRBV28	.	CASSLQAGGNGYTF	TGTGCCAGCAGTTTACAGGCAGGGGGCAATGGCTACACCTTC
.	17	TRBJ2-7	TRBV6-1	.	CASSEVWWQVGTYEQYF	TGTGCCAGCAGTGAAGTTTGGTGGCAGGTTGGCACCTACGAGCAGTACTTC
.	15	TRBJ1-2	TRBV4-2	.	CASSPGADGSYGYTF	TGTGCCAGCAGCCCCGGGGCTGACGGGAGCTATGGCTACACCTTC
.	14	TRBJ1-1	TRBV19	few	CASSLGGHNTEAFF	TGTGCCAGTAGCCTCGGTGGACATAACACTGAAGCTTTCTTT
TRBD2	15	TRBJ2-1	TRBV7-9	.	CASWREGASYNEQFF	TGTGCCAGCTGGCGGGAGGGCGCGTCCTACAATGAGCAGTTCTTC
.	13	TRBJ2-2	TRBV6-1	.	CASEERDQGELFF	TGTGCCAGTGAAGAGAGGGATCAGGGGGAGCTGTTTTTT
.	14	TRBJ1-1	TRBV7-9	.	CASSLGLLNTEAFF	TGTGCCAGCAGCTTAGGGCTGCTGAACACTGAAGCTTTCTTT
.	14	TRBJ2-7	TRBV6-1	.	CATRGAPAAYEQYF	TGTGCCACCAGGGGGGCCCCGGCAGCTTACGAGCAGTACTTC
.	16	TRBJ2-3	TRBV9	.	CASSVVREWGTDTQYF	TGTGCCAGCAGCGTAGTGAGGGAGTGGGGCACAGATACGCAGTATTTT
TRBD2	15	TRBJ2-5	TRBV7-2	.	CASSSSLGGGETQYF	TGTGCCAGCAGCTCCTCCCTGGGCGGGGGGGAGACCCAGTACTTC
.	12	TRBJ1-2	TRBV30	.	CAWRQGHYGYTF	TGTGCCTGGAGACAGGGTCACTATGGCTACACCTTC
.	14	TRBJ2-3	TRBV5-1	.	CASSLNRGGDTQYF	TGCGCCAGCAGCTTGAACAGGGGAGGCGATACGCAGTATTTT
TRBD2	16	TRBJ2-1	TRBV9	.	CASSPNPGGQYNEQFF	TGTGCCAGCAGCCCCAATCCGGGGGGGCAATACAATGAGCAGTTCTTC
TRBD1	13	TRBJ2-7	TRBV29-1	once	CSVEGQGDNEQYF	TGCAGCGTTGAGGGACAGGGGGATAACGAGCAGTACTTC
TRBD2	16	TRBJ2-5	TRBV5-1	.	CASSPSGGALGETQYF	TGCGCCAGCAGCCCCAGCGGGGGGGCCCTGGGAGAGACCCAGTACTTC
.	13	TRBJ2-3	TRBV29-1	few	CSAATRVQGGQYF	TGCAGCGCGGCGACGCGGGTTCAAGGGGGGCAGTATTTT
TRBD2	16	TRBJ2-1	TRBV5-1	.	CASRGSGRSSYNEQFF	TGCGCCAGCAGGGGTAGCGGGAGGAGCTCCTACAATGAGCAGTTCTTC
TRBD1	12	TRBJ2-7	TRBV29-1	.	CSAGTGAYEQYF	TGCAGCGCTGGGACAGGGGCCTACGAGCAGTACTTC
.	13	TRBJ2-7	TRBV7-9	.	CASSRQELYEQYF	TGTGCCAGCAGCCGACAGGAACTGTACGAGCAGTACTTC
.	12	TRBJ1-4	TRBV30	.	CAWSHDRRKLFF	TGTGCCTGGAGTCACGACAGGAGAAAACTGTTTTTT
.	15	TRBJ2-7	TRBV9	.	CASSRDWGRTYEQYF	TGTGCCAGCAGCCGAGACTGGGGGCGAACCTACGAGCAGTACTTC
TRBD2	15	TRBJ2-1	TRBV5-1	few	CASRVAGSTYNEQFF	TGCGCCAGCAGGGTAGCGGGAAGTACCTACAATGAGCAGTTCTTC
.	14	TRBJ1-1	TRBV6-5	.	CASSNHGYNTEAFF	TGTGCCAGCAGCAACCACGGGTATAACACTGAAGCTTTCTTT
.	15	TRBJ2-2	TRBV18	few	CASSPEDDSTGELFF	TGTGCCAGCTCCCCAGAGGATGACAGCACCGGGGAGCTGTTTTTT
.	13	TRBJ2-3	TRBV5-1	.	CASSSPGEDTQYF	TGCGCCAGCAGCTCACCGGGAGAAGATACGCAGTATTTT
TRBD2	15	TRBJ2-7	TRBV9	.	CASSRASGTSYEQYF	TGTGCCAGCAGCAGGGCTAGCGGGACCTCCTACGAGCAGTACTTC
.	14	TRBJ2-7	TRBV6-5	.	CASSQIDRRDRQYF	TGTGCCAGCAGCCAGATTGACAGGAGAGACAGGCAGTACTTC
.	15	TRBJ2-5	TRBV5-6	.	CASSVHREDRETQYF	TGTGCCAGCAGCGTCCACAGGGAAGACCGAGAGACCCAGTACTTC
.	14	TRBJ1-1	TRBV18	.	CASSPAGKNTEAFF	TGTGCCAGCTCACCAGCCGGGAAGAACACTGAAGCTTTCTTT
TRBD1	15	TRBJ1-2	TRBV30	.	CAWRLTGVPNYGYTF	TGTGCCTGGAGGCTGACAGGGGTTCCTAACTATGGCTACACCTTC
TRBD2	18	TRBJ2-3	TRBV30	.	CALQTGVAGHGGTDTQYF	TGTGCCCTCCAGACGGGGGTAGCGGGACACGGCGGCACAGATACGCAGTATTTT
.	13	TRBJ2-2	TRBV6-1	.	CASSRDSGGELFF	TGTGCCAGCAGCCGGGACTCTGGCGGGGAGCTGTTTTTT
TRBD2	16	TRBJ2-3	TRBV5-8	.	CASSIGTSPLTDTQYF	TGTGCCAGCAGCATCGGGACTAGCCCCCTCACGGATACGCAGTATTTT
TRBD2	21	TRBJ2-1	TRBV28	.	CASSPDLGTSGPYGVHNEQFF	TGTGCCAGCTCCCCCGACTTAGGTACTAGCGGGCCCTACGGGGTACACAATGAGCAGTTCTTC
.	14	TRBJ1-5	TRBV2	few	CASRDRDTNQPQHF	TGTGCCAGCAGGGACCGGGACACCAATCAGCCCCAGCATTTT
TRBD1	15	TRBJ1-4	TRBV5-4	.	CASSLGGQGDEKLFF	TGTGCCAGCAGCTTGGGCGGACAGGGTGATGAAAAACTGTTTTTT
TRBD1	15	TRBJ1-1	TRBV10-2	once	CASSGKGTANTEAFF	TGCGCCAGCAGTGGAAAAGGGACAGCGAACACTGAAGCTTTCTTT
TRBD2	13	TRBJ2-1	TRBV29-1	.	CSGSSGPYNEQFF	TGCAGCGGATCTAGCGGGCCCTACAATGAGCAGTTCTTC
.	18	TRBJ2-1	TRBV7-6	.	CASSLGARTGYSYNEQFF	TGTGCCAGCAGCTTAGGGGCGAGGACGGGGTACTCCTACAATGAGCAGTTCTTC
TRBD2	14	TRBJ2-7	TRBV5-1	.	CASSLVAGGYEQYF	TGCGCCAGCAGCTTGGTAGCGGGTGGATACGAGCAGTACTTC
.	12	TRBJ2-7	TRBV6-1	few	CASSERGLEQYF	TGTGCCAGCAGTGAACGCGGACTGGAGCAGTACTTC
.	16	TRBJ2-7	TRBV5-8	.	CASSLVGRLFPYEQYF	TGTGCCAGCAGCTTGGTGGGCCGTCTCTTCCCCTACGAGCAGTACTTC
TRBD2	14	TRBJ2-2	TRBV7-3	.	CASSPGGPDGELFF	TGTGCCAGCAGTCCGGGGGGGCCGGACGGGGAGCTGTTTTTT
TRBD2	16	TRBJ2-2	TRBV18	.	CASSPPGLAGTGELFF	TGTGCCAGCTCTCCCCCGGGACTAGCAGGCACCGGGGAGCTGTTTTTT
.	13	TRBJ1-4	TRBV5-3	.	CARTGKRDEKLFF	TGTGCCAGAACCGGGAAACGAGATGAAAAACTGTTTTTT
TRBD2	15	TRBJ2-5	TRBV15	.	CATSRDKAGAETQYF	TGTGCCACCAGCAGAGATAAAGCGGGAGCAGAGACCCAGTACTTC
TRBD1	15	TRBJ2-5	TRBV6-1	.	CASSILQGAEETQYF	TGTGCCAGCAGTATCCTACAGGGGGCAGAAGAGACCCAGTACTTC
TRBD1	15	TRBJ1-2	TRBV28	.	CASSSGDRASQGYTF	TGTGCCAGCAGTTCTGGGGACAGGGCGTCACAAGGCTACACCTTC
TRBD1	15	TRBJ2-7	TRBV5-4	few	CASSLFDRDDLEQYF	TGTGCCAGCAGCTTATTTGACAGGGACGACCTCGAGCAGTACTTC
.	15	TRBJ1-1	TRBV7-3	.	CASSFSGDVGTEAFF	TGTGCCAGCAGCTTTTCAGGGGATGTGGGCACTGAAGCTTTCTTT